There are a few counts of the clone carrying this T cell receptor beta chain. This entry comes from a study of blood T cells in healthy people across ages. CDR3 length: 16 residues. V was shortened by 6 bases and J by 4 bases, with 19 bases between the two germline ends. From germline, CDR1 is KGHSH and CDR2 LQKENI. Using a J-beta primer mix together with a sample-barcoded 5' primer, a second PCR was run for about 7 to 12 cycles. Each CDR3 protein is one row after TCRdb ran MiXCR on the 5' RACE reads. Of fewer than 2 million distinct CDR3 sequences listed, about two fifths are singletons. The specimen sequenced was blood. The source is a human donor in good health. The rearrangement joins TRBV18 to TRBJ2-1; maybe TRBD1 (6 bases). CDR3 sequence: CASSSATGRMYNEQFF. The CDR3 bases are TGTGCCAGCTCCTCCGCGACAGGTCGCATGTACAATGAGCAGTTCTTC. Full variable domain (missing parts from reference TRBV18 and TRBJ2-1): NAGVMQNPRHLVRRRGQEARLRCSPMKGHSHVYWYRQLPEEGLKFMVYLQKENIIDESGMPKERFSAEFPKEGPSILRIQQVVRGDSAAYFCASSSATGRMYNEQFFGPGTRLTVL.